This T cell receptor beta chain emerged from a study of T cells after yellow fever vaccination. The CDR3 is made up of 13 amino acids. Trimming removed 4 bases from V and 6 bases from J; junction bases left unmatched: 5. Conversion of TCR transcripts into cDNA relied on 5'RACE template switching, which added a universal primer site and UMIs. MiXCR, run by TCRdb on the 5' RACE reads, gives a single entry per CDR3 protein. Among 550,000 or so distinct CDR3 sequences listed, 15% to 20% were seen once. The chain joins TRBV12-3 or TRBV12-4 to TRBJ2-7; 8 nucleotides line up with TRBD1. This sequence originates from a man aged 25-40 years who received the YFV17D yellow fever vaccine. The source material was PBMCs, sampled 15 days after the yellow fever booster vaccination. The CDR3: CASSSQGASEQYF. The DNA for the CDR3 is TGTGCCAGCAGTTCCCAGGGGGCAAGCGAGCAGTACTTC.